This TCR beta chain was profiled in a study of CXCR3-negative and CXCR3-positive naive CD8 T cells. Overall study results and limits: Naive CXCR3-negative and CXCR3-positive cells had similar TRBV-TRBJ usage; memory differed. High diversity, comparable across both naive subsets, contrasted with much lower diversity in memory CD8+ cells.

The CDR3 consists of 14 residues. Germline V gene lookup returns CDR1 MNHEY and CDR2 SMNVEV (reference sequence). The TRB cDNA libraries were prepared by 5' RACE with UMI labels. TCRdb derives one entry per CDR3 protein from the 5' RACE reads, leaving out DNA. The specimen's table records 100,000 to 150,000 distinct CDR3 sequences. Researchers sorted approximately 290,000 cells of each CD8+ T cell subset in triplicate. CD45RO-CCR7+CD27+CD95- characterized naive CD8+ T cells. As concerns this clonotype: Its antigen is as yet unknown.

The genes are TRBV27 and TRBJ2-7; the TCRdb call, TRBD1, lacks DNA for checking. Sequenced input: naive CXCR3- CD8+ T cells from blood. The subset denotes: CD45RO-CCR7+CD27+CD95- naive CD8+ T cells lacking CXCR3 (TNR3-). The TCR comes from a human donor in good health. Some clones in this sample may be carry-over from other donors' samples. This CDR3 is CASSLFSRSYEQYF.